This TCR beta chain was sequenced for a study of shared clonotypes between healthy human individuals. The CDR3 is 16 residues long. Germline V gene data show CDR1 as SGHNT and CDR2 as YYREEE (reference sequence). Trimming stripped 2 bases from V and 1 base from J, with 12 bases between. Overall study findings and caveats: Apart from blood, nothing was sampled; tissue repertoires likely differ. The generation probabilities recorded for non-shared clonotypes fell below those of clonotypes shared by all four donors. Larger richness was generally estimated for naive than memory subsets.

With regard to this clone: Its antigen is unknown.

Profiling relied on immunoSEQ multiplex PCR, and the TCRdb table lists in-frame clones only, not all of them. The sample lists 2 million to 2.5 million clones; 80% to 95% were seen once. The chain joins TRBV5-4 to TRBJ2-2; D is perhaps TRBD1 (6 bases). The specimen sequenced was naive CD4+ T cells from PBMCs. Subset given: CD45RA+ positively selected. The TCR comes from a man between 18 and 35 years old in good health. Some clones in this sample may be carry-over from other donors' samples. The CDR3 reads CASSFGATGNTGELFF. The CDR3 DNA follows: TGTGCCAGCAGCTTTGGAGCGACAGGGAACACCGGGGAGCTGTTTTTT.